The T cell receptor beta chain described here comes from a study of T cell responses to AZD1222 COVID-19 vaccine. Measured with immunoSEQ multiplex PCR; TCRdb has only the in-frame clones, and not every one. The data show over 150,000 clones, about 92% seen once. Study-level results: A reported finding is that nearly half of spike-specific TCRs target unmutated variant regions.

About this clone: The antigen is unknown.

The sample consisted of peripheral blood, taken on day 0 of MenACWY control vaccination. The receptor comes from an adult in good health.

The CDR3 region is CASSFDSWLGGTEQYF. Written as DNA, the CDR3 is TGTGCCAGCAGCTTCGACTCGTGGTTGGGAGGTACCGAGCAGTACTTC. The chain links TRBV11-1 to TRBJ2-7; weak D call: TRBD2 (6 bases). Between the trimmed V and J ends, which lost 3 bases and 6 bases, there was a span of 21 bases. Germline V gives CDR1 SGHAT, CDR2 FQDESV (reference sequence). The CDR3 is made up of 16 amino acids.